The table lists the clone carrying this T cell receptor beta chain with a few counts. These data originate in a study of blood T cell repertoires in COVID-19. Across the whole study: T cells, B-cell-depleted T cells, or PBMCs supplied cDNA or gDNA.

This CDR3 is built from 17 residues. The J segment lost 0 bases and the V segment lost 3 bases, leaving 5 bases of the junction unmatched. Looked up from germline, CDR1 is SGHNT and CDR2 is YENEEA. Per the study methods: Amplification of reference gene primers was used by the study to estimate nucleated cell counts. Some clones are missing from TCRdb's copy, which holds only in-frame ones; the method was immunoSEQ multiplex PCR. V and J calls and clone size are given by that table; D and trimming were obtained from the DNA. The data show tens of thousands of clones, more than 75% seen once. This chain links TRBV11-3 with TRBJ2-2, with TRBD2 matching over 9 bases. This TCR came from a human donor in a cohort sampled during active COVID-19. The specimen sequenced was peripheral blood. The CDR3 coding sequence is TGTGCCAGCAGCTTGGGTAGCGGGGGCCCGAACACCGGGGAGCTGTTTTTT. This encodes CASSLGSGGPNTGELFF.